This T cell receptor beta chain was retrieved from a study of T cells after yellow fever vaccination (dated by TCRdb to between 2017 and 2020). Study-wide context: The SMART-Seq v4 Ultra Low Input RNA kit was used to prepare libraries from fractions with low cell numbers. To follow T-cell clones before and after primary and booster YFV17D yellow fever vaccination, bulk TCR alpha and beta repertoires were sequenced over time. The cohort comprised two healthy male donors, one aged 18 to 29 and one aged 30 to 40 years. Blood samples were taken at several timepoints before and after primary and secondary immunization, and bulk PBMC replicates and cell subsets were isolated.

The sample's treatment or condition label is to be understood as: live attenuated yellow fever vaccine strain. At every blood-draw timepoint, two biological replicates of bulk PBMCs were collected. PBMCs were isolated from peripheral blood using a standard Ficoll-Paque protocol. RNA was extracted with TriZol from bulk PBMCs, CD4 and CD8 fractions, and dextramer-positive and dextramer-negative fractions. The germline V gene provides CDR1 SGHTA and CDR2 FQGNSA. V was cut back by 5 bases and J by 9 bases, leaving a gap of 14 bases between them. The CDR3 measures 13 amino acids from cysteine to phenylalanine. Left in the record is the CDR3 DNA by itself, 39 bases read in frame from the first base. A remark on this clonotype: It lacks a known antigen. No base quality values were provided; no much bigger clone lies one nucleotide off.

Overall results and qualifications from the work: Compared with the primary T-cell response, the secondary T-cell response was weaker but faster, peaking on day 5 rather than day 15. Only two donors were included in the study, so the extent to which the findings can be generalized is limited. Computational filtering was needed because FACS-sorted repertoires could contain abundant contaminating clonotypes from the bulk population. A small share of clonotypes occurred in both CD4 and CD8 compartments, likely arising from convergent recombination. After the booster, most of the clones that had expanded following primary vaccination were detected again (96% of CD4 and roughly 90% of CD8), which suggests that memory was broadly maintained.

TCRdb lists the instrument as Illumina NovaSeq 6000. Synthesis of TCR cDNA relied on 5'RACE template switching, a step that introduced a universal primer site along with unique molecular identifiers. Priming for cDNA synthesis came from both the TCR alpha and TCR beta constant segments. Two PCR steps were used to amplify libraries, with sample barcodes and sequencing adapters being added in the second step. Sequencing of libraries was performed on Illumina HiSeq 2500 (2x100 bp) or NovaSeq (2x150 bp). As for the authors' bioinformatics: Demultiplexing of reads and collapsing into UMI consensus sequences were performed with MIGEC, and V(D)J alignment was carried out with MiXCR. Clonotypes responding to the vaccine were identified with edgeR on replicate PBMC samples, with the criteria of FDR below 0.01 and a log2 fold change above 5 up to day 15. CD4 or CD8 identity was assigned to each bulk clonotype according to whether the clonotype was present at higher abundance in the sequenced CD4 repertoire or the sequenced CD8 repertoire. TCRdb redid the processing of the public reads, applying fastp at Q25 and MiXCR, and retained in-frame beta chains. Records with the same CDR3 protein are collapsed into one entry carrying the most frequent genes and DNA. These V and J calls originate from TCRdb's pipeline instead of the authors' own analysis. The sample includes some 350,000 distinct CDR3 sequences, with roughly 4% observed a single time. Around 23% of the sample comes from the top ten.

The rearrangement combines TRBV7-2 with TRBJ2-1; a tentative D match to TRBD2 spans 6 bases. The sequencing used PBMCs, collected 5 days after the yellow fever booster vaccination. This receptor was taken from a man aged 18 to 35 who received the YFV17D yellow fever vaccine. The DNA is as follows: TGTGCCAGCAGCGTCTCTCGGGGGATTGAGCAGTTCTTC. Translated, this gives CASSVSRGIEQFF.